Below, one TCR beta chain is given with its context. The antigen is not known. This sample was included in a study of T-cell reconstitution after alpha-beta-depleted transplantation in children. Findings and caveats of the study: It was newly produced T cells that mostly accounted for T-cell counts and diversity one year after transplant.

Preparation of the TCRbeta library involved a method that used unique molecular identifiers. Via MiXCR, TCRdb re-called the PCR reads, giving one row per CDR3 protein. This sample has a few hundred thousand distinct CDR3 sequences, with roughly 13% found just once. V was clipped by 3 bases and J by 0 bases, with 12 bases between them. CDR3 length equals 15 residues. CDR1 is MNHEY and CDR2 is SVGAGI in the germline V gene. This chain uses TRBV6-5 with TRBJ2-7; unclear D gene. The TCR sequence derives from a male patient between 5 and 17 years old who had a stem cell transplant for acute myeloid leukemia, so the T cells may come from the graft donor. Material: PBMCs, mostly from graft donor cells, obtained 360 days after TCRalphabeta/CD19-depleted stem cell transplant. The CDR3 sequence is CASSYLTGTSYEQYF. For the CDR3, the DNA is TGTGCCAGCAGTTATCTCACGGGTACCTCCTACGAGCAGTACTTC.